These 29 T cell receptor beta chains were all obtained from the same sample, sequenced in a study of shared clonotypes between healthy human individuals (dated by TCRdb to the early 2020s). Receptors were amplified or captured by the immunoSEQ multiplex PCR assay. Entries here come from immuneACCESS through TCRdb and include only in-frame sequences with V and J called. Some clones fail to appear in such tables; in the studies checked, an unresolved V gene covers under half of the shortfall, and the cause of the remainder is unknown. The sample table records about 2.1 million clones; 85% to 95% of these occur just once. The ten biggest clones cover less than 2% of the sample. CD8 naive samples consisted of CD45RO-negative cells that were positively selected for CCR7, yielding a CD45RA+CCR7+ population without TemRA cells. Sequencing was performed on naive CD8+ T cells from PBMCs. Taken with the paper, the label for cell subset or site translates to: CD45RA+CCR7+. These receptors all stem from a man younger than 35 in good health. Some clones in this sample may be carry-over from other donors' samples.

As for this clone: The same CDR3 also results from other DNA sequences found in this sample. V gene TRBV27 combines with J gene TRBJ2-3; 13 bases map to TRBD2. The V gene end was trimmed by 4 bases and the J gene end by 1 base; junction bases not matched to a gene: 2. The CDR3 has 16 amino acids. CDR1 and CDR2 (germline): MNHEY, SMNVEV (reference sequence). The CDR3 loop reads CASSSLAGGRTDTQYF. DNA of the CDR3: TGTGCCAGCAGTTCACTAGCGGGAGGGCGCACAGATACGCAGTATTTT.

This chain uses TRBV18 with TRBJ2-7; D not certain. CDR1 and CDR2 (germline): KGHSH, LQKENI. Trimming removed 3 bases at V and 7 bases at J, with 16 bases between. The length of the CDR3 is 14 residues. The CDR3 region has the DNA TGTGCCAGCTCACCGCAGCCTGCTCTGCGGGAGCAGTACTTC. Amino acids: CASSPQPALREQYF. Supplemented by reference TRBV18 and TRBJ2-7, the full variable domain reads NAGVMQNPRHLVRRRGQEARLRCSPMKGHSHVYWYRQLPEEGLKFMVYLQKENIIDESGMPKERFSAEFPKEGPSILRIQQVVRGDSAAYFCASSPQPALREQYFGPGTRLTVT.

V usage is TRBV29-1 and J usage is TRBJ1-2, with TRBD1 matching over 7 bases. The germline gives CDR1 SQVTM, CDR2 ANQGSEA. This CDR3 is built from 12 residues. Trimming took 7 bases from V and 8 from J; bases not matched to a gene: 10. The CDR3 is CSATRQGGGYTF. The CDR3 nucleotides are TGCAGCGCGACCAGACAGGGTGGGGGCTACACCTTC.

This clone was detected only once. This chain connects TRBV9 to TRBJ1-2, with D possibly being TRBD1 (6 bases). Germline lookup yields CDR1 SGDLS and CDR2 YYNGEE. The CDR3 loop spans 13 amino acids. The V gene lost 4 bases and the J gene lost 3 bases, with 10 bases spanning the gap. The DNA of the CDR3 is TGTGCCAGCAGCCCGGGGGGGCACTATGGCTACACCTTC. Its protein is CASSPGGHYGYTF.

The rearrangement joins TRBV19 to TRBJ1-1; a possible D gene is TRBD1 (5 bases). Looked up from germline, CDR1 is LNHDA and CDR2 is SQIVND (reference sequence). The CDR3 is 15 amino acids. Trimming removed 6 bases from V and 0 bases from J, with 14 bases in between. The CDR3 nucleotides are TGTGCCAGTAGACCCCGGGACGGGATGAACACTGAAGCTTTCTTT. Translating gives CASRPRDGMNTEAFF. The entire variable domain, with the rest obtained from reference TRBV19 and TRBJ1-1, is as follows: DGGITQSPKYLFRKEGQNVTLSCEQNLNHDAMYWYRQDPGQGLRLIYYSQIVNDFQKGDIAEGYSVSREKKESFPLTVTSAQKNPTAFYLCASRPRDGMNTEAFFGQGTRLTVV.

This clone was observed once. This chain connects TRBV5-4 to TRBJ1-3; 7 positions agree with TRBD1. Germline assignment: CDR1 SGHNT and CDR2 YYREEE (reference sequence). The CDR3 sequence is 14 residues long. The V and J ends lost 4 bases and 5 bases, in that order; junction bases with no gene match: 6. The CDR3 coding sequence is TGTGCCAGCAGCGATTACAGGGGAAGAAACACCATATATTTT. This encodes CASSDYRGRNTIYF.

The rearrangement links TRBV28 to TRBJ1-5; 7 nucleotides align to TRBD1. With 7 bases clipped from V and 5 bases from J, the junction kept 8 bases outside the gene matches. The CDR3 has 14 residues. Germline CDR1 MDHEN, CDR2 SYDVKM. CDR3 sequence (DNA): TGTGCCAGCAACCACCGGCAGGGGGATCAGCCCCAGCATTTT. It codes for CASNHRQGDQPQHF.

V is TRBV30 and J is TRBJ2-7; possible D gene TRBD2, 6 bases. The CDR3 has 12 amino acids. CDR1 GTSNPN and CDR2 SVGIG come from the germline V gene (reference sequence). Trimming pared 0 bases from V and 6 bases from J, leaving 9 bases between. The CDR3 sequence: CAWSVVEGEQYF. In DNA, the CDR3 is TGTGCCTGGAGTGTAGTGGAGGGCGAGCAGTACTTC.

The chain employs TRBV28 and TRBJ2-3; D possibly matches TRBD1 or TRBD2 (6 bases each). The CDR3 covers 14 residues. V lost 4 bases, J lost 9 bases, and 17 bases lay in between. Per germline, CDR1 MDHEN and CDR2 SYDVKM. The CDR3 nucleotides are TGTGCCAGCAGTTGGATTGGGGGGCGGGACACGCAGTATTTT. This sequence encodes CASSWIGGRDTQYF.

The chain links TRBV28 to TRBJ2-1, with 9 nucleotides matching TRBD2. Per germline, CDR1 MDHEN and CDR2 SYDVKM. The CDR3 spans 15 residues. V lost 6 bases, J lost 4 bases, and 7 bases stayed unmatched. This chain's CDR3 is CASSQLAGLYNEQFF. CDR3 DNA: TGTGCCAGCAGCCAACTAGCGGGTCTTTACAATGAGCAGTTCTTC.

Turning to this clone: Other nucleotide sequences in the sample specify the same CDR3. J is TRBJ1-5 and V is TRBV27; a possible D gene is TRBD1 (6 bases). CDR3 length: 13 residues. The V and J ends lost 6 bases and 4 bases respectively, with 10 bases between them. CDR1 MNHEY and CDR2 SMNVEV come from the germline V gene (reference sequence). The CDR3 DNA reads as TGTGCCAGCAGCTGGACAGTAAATCAGCCCCAGCATTTT. It is translated as CASSWTVNQPQHF.

The J gene is TRBJ2-3, the V gene TRBV29-1; TRBD2 agrees at 11 bases. The CDR3 covers 15 residues. V shed 6 bases, J shed 4 bases, and the junction held 9 bases outside the gene matches. Germline V gene sequence: CDR1 SQVTM, CDR2 ANQGSEA. The CDR3: CSVALSSGRADTQYF. The CDR3 DNA sequence: TGCAGCGTGGCCCTAAGTAGCGGGAGGGCAGATACGCAGTATTTT.

The rearrangement joins TRBV7-2 to TRBJ2-2, with D maybe TRBD1 (5 bases). The V end lost 3 bases, the J end lost 6 bases, and 11 bases lay between the germline ends. This CDR3 is 14 amino acids long. Germline-derived CDR1 and CDR2 are SGHTA and FQGNSA. The CDR3, as DNA: TGTGCCAGCAGCTTGGAAGGGGTCGCCGGGGAGCTGTTTTTT. The encoded protein is CASSLEGVAGELFF.

Only one count was recorded for this clone. The chain links TRBV7-9 to TRBJ1-2; 10 bases match TRBD1. CDR1 is SEHNR, CDR2 FQNEAQ, per germline (reference sequence). The CDR3 is made up of 14 amino acids. Trimming removed 5 bases from V and 6 bases from J; junction bases left unmatched: 6. The chain's CDR3 is CASSMPGTGDGYTF. The DNA for the CDR3 is TGTGCCAGCAGCATGCCCGGGACAGGGGATGGCTACACCTTC.

The V and J genes are TRBV11-2 and TRBJ2-5; D unclear. CDR1 is SGHAT, CDR2 FQNNGV, per germline. This CDR3 has 14 residues. The germline V and J ends were trimmed by 6 bases and 3 bases, with 14 bases remaining between them. DNA for the CDR3: TGTGCCAGCAGGCCGACTCAGGCAGAAGAGACCCAGTACTTC. It encodes CASRPTQAEETQYF.

The rearrangement uses TRBV12-2 and TRBJ2-3; TRBD1, as called in the table, went unchecked against the DNA. TRBV12-2 is marked as a pseudogene. This CDR3 is built from 16 residues. The CDR3 coding sequence is TGTGCAAGTCGCTCCTCAGGACAGCAGATCACAGATACGCAGTATTTT. It translates to CASRSSGQQITDTQYF.

The rearrangement uses TRBV9 and TRBJ2-1; 9 bases match TRBD2. The CDR3 covers 15 residues. J was trimmed by 10 bases and V by 3 bases; bases with no gene match: 11. CDR1 and CDR2 from the germline V gene are SGDLS and YYNGEE. The CDR3 sequence is CASSANTGLAPEQFF. The CDR3 nucleotides are TGTGCCAGCAGCGCCAACACGGGACTAGCCCCCGAGCAGTTCTTC. The entire variable domain, with the rest obtained from reference TRBV9 and TRBJ2-1, is as follows: DSGVTQTPKHLITATGQRVTLRCSPRSGDLSVYWYQQSLDQGLQFLIQYYNGEERAKGNILERFSAQQFPDLHSELNLSSLELGDSALYFCASSANTGLAPEQFFGPGTRLTVL.

The rearrangement uses TRBV7-9 and TRBJ2-4, with no clear D. The CDR3 loop spans 14 amino acids. Trimming removed 5 bases at V and 9 bases at J, with 17 bases between. Germline V gene lookup returns CDR1 SEHNR and CDR2 FQNEAQ (reference sequence). CDR3 DNA sequence: TGTGCCAGCAGCGCGCTACTTGGCATAACCATTCAGTACTTC. Its translation: CASSALLGITIQYF.

The chain is built from TRBV27 and TRBJ1-6, with 9 bases aligning to TRBD1. The CDR3 has 15 residues. Germline V lookup: CDR1 MNHEY, CDR2 SMNVEV (reference sequence). With 2 bases clipped from V and 9 bases from J, the junction kept 5 bases outside the gene matches. This CDR3 is CASSLRPGQGSPLHF. As DNA, the CDR3 is TGTGCCAGCAGTTTAAGGCCGGGACAGGGTTCACCCCTCCACTTT.

This CDR3 reads CASSNTRSGNSYEQYF. CDR3 nucleotides: TGTGCCAGCAGTAATACACGGAGCGGGAACTCCTACGAGCAGTACTTC. This chain connects TRBV28 to TRBJ2-7; 7 bases are a match to TRBD2. Germline V gene data show CDR1 as MDHEN and CDR2 as SYDVKM. V trimming: 5 bases; J trimming: 0 bases; junction bases outside the gene matches: 10. CDR3 size: 16 residues.

J is TRBJ2-2 and V is TRBV7-2; D is ambiguous. Trimming left V 4 bases short and J 2 bases short, with 11 bases between. This CDR3 region has 15 residues. Per the germline V gene, CDR1 is SGHTA and CDR2 is FQGNSA. CDR3 nucleotides: TGTGCCAGCAGCTCAAGCGAACGTAACACCGGGGAGCTGTTTTTT. It codes for CASSSSERNTGELFF.

This chain links TRBV28 with TRBJ2-7; 12 bases fit TRBD2. The CDR3 extends over 15 amino acids. Germline CDR1 MDHEN, CDR2 SYDVKM. V lost 5 bases to trimming and J lost 1 base; unmatched junction nucleotides: 3. The CDR3 nucleotides are TGTGCCAGCAGTGGACTAGCGGGACCGTCCTACGAGCAGTACTTC. Protein: CASSGLAGPSYEQYF.

The chain recombines TRBV11-2 with TRBJ2-7, with 7 nucleotides matching TRBD1. V was pared by 5 bases and J by 3 bases, with 10 bases of the junction left unmatched. CDR1 is SGHAT and CDR2 is FQNNGV in the germline V gene. The CDR3 spans 15 residues. This CDR3 is CASSGPGQLFYEQYF. CDR3 DNA: TGTGCCAGCAGCGGACCGGGACAGCTTTTCTACGAGCAGTACTTC.

The rearrangement links TRBV5-1 to TRBJ2-7; 8 positions match TRBD1. The J segment lost 2 bases and the V segment lost 4 bases, leaving 8 bases of the junction unmatched. The length of the CDR3 is 15 residues. Germline-derived CDR1 and CDR2 are SGHRS and YFSETQ. Here the CDR3 reads CASSRRTGLTYEQYF. CDR3 DNA sequence: TGCGCCAGCAGCAGGAGGACAGGGCTGACCTACGAGCAGTACTTC.

The chain carries TRBV11-2 and TRBJ2-2; TRBD1 might be the D (8 bases). V lost 2 bases to trimming and J lost 6 bases, with 22 bases between them. The V gene's germline CDR1 is SGHAT and CDR2 FQNNGV. The CDR3 is 18 amino acids. The CDR3 here is CASSLTPLRTGRAGELFF. The DNA of the CDR3 is TGTGCCAGCAGCTTAACGCCCCTCCGGACAGGGAGGGCCGGGGAGCTGTTTTTT.

The V call is TRBV27, the J call TRBJ2-3; D ambiguous. Germline loops: CDR1 MNHEY, CDR2 SMNVEV (reference sequence). The ends were cut back, 9 bases at V and 1 base at J, with 14 bases in the middle. There are 14 residues in the CDR3. The CDR3 region has the DNA TGTGCCAGTTACCCTTCTTGGGGCACAGATACGCAGTATTTT. As protein: CASYPSWGTDTQYF.

This chain joins TRBV6-5 and TRBJ2-7, with 7 nucleotides matching TRBD1. J was trimmed by 3 bases and V by 0 bases; bases with no gene match: 2. Germline CDR1 reads MNHEY; CDR2 reads SVGAGI. This CDR3 comprises 14 residues. CDR3 sequence reads: CASSYSSGGYEQYF. DNA of the CDR3: TGTGCCAGCAGTTACTCATCAGGGGGCTACGAGCAGTACTTC.

This chain uses TRBV7-3 with TRBJ2-3; 8 bases agree with TRBD1. The CDR3 is made up of 16 amino acids. Trimming removed 4 bases from V and 4 bases from J; junction bases left unmatched: 10. Germline CDR1 is SGHTA and CDR2 is FQGTGA. This CDR3 reads CASSSGTGVGPDTQYF. CDR3 nucleotides: TGTGCCAGCAGCTCGGGGACAGGTGTGGGTCCAGATACGCAGTATTTT.

The chain is built from TRBV27 and TRBJ2-1; 7 positions match TRBD1. The ends lost 5 bases at V and 7 bases at J; junction bases unmatched: 8. The CDR3 loop spans 14 amino acids. Germline-derived CDR1 and CDR2 are MNHEY and SMNVEV (reference sequence). The CDR3 nucleotides are TGTGCCAGCAGTCCTAGGGGGCGCGCAAATGAGCAGTTCTTC. Translated, it gives CASSPRGRANEQFF.